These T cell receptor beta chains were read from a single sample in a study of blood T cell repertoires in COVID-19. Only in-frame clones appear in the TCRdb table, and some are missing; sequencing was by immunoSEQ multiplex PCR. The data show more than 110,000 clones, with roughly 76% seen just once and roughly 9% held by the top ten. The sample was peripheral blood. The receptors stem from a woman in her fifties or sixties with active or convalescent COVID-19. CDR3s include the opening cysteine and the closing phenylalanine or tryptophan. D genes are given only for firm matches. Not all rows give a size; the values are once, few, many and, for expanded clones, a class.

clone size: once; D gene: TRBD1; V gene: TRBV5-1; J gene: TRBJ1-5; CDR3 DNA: TGCGCCAGCAGCTTGGGGGCAGGGGGTAGCAATCAGCCCCAGCATTTT; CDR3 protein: CASSLGAGGSNQPQHF
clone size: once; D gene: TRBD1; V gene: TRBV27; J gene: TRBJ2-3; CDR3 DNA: TGTGCCAGCAGTTCTGGGACAGGGTTTTTGGATACGCAGTATTTT; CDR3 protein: CASSSGTGFLDTQYF
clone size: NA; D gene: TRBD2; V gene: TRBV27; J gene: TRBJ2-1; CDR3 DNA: TGTGCCAGCAGTCTCCGACTAGCGGGGGGGCAGGGCAATGAGCAGTTCTTC; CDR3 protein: CASSLRLAGGQGNEQFF
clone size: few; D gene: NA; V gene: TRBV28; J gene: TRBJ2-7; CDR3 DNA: TGTGCCAGCAGTCTAGTAGTCGGTGTGATCTCCTACGAGCAGTACTTC; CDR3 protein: CASSLVVGVISYEQYF
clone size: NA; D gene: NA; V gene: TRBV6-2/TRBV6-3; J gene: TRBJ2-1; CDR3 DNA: TGTGCCAGCAGTTACCCCGAGGGAGTGAGCGATGAGCAGTTCTTC; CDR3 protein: CASSYPEGVSDEQFF
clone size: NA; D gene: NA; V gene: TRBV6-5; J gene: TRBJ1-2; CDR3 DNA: TGTGCCAGCAGAATAGGGGGTAACTATGGCTACACCTTC; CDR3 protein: CASRIGGNYGYTF
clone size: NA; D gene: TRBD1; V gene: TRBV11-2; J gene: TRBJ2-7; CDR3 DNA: TGTGCCAGCAGCTTAGTTGGGGACAGGGGGTTCGAGCAGTACTTC; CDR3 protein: CASSLVGDRGFEQYF
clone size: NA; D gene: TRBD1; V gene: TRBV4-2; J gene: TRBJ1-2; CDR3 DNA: TGTGCCAGCAGCCAAGGGCAGGGGGCGAGGAGTGGCTACACCTTC; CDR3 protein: CASSQGQGARSGYTF
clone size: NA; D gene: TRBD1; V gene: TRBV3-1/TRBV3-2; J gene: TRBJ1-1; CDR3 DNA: TGTGCCAGCAGCCAAGATCGGACAGGGAACACTGAAGCTTTCTTT; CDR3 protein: CASSQDRTGNTEAFF
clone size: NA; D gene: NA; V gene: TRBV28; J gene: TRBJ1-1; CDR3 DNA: TGTGCCTCCAGGGAGGTATGGACTGAAGCTTTCTTT; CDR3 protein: CASREVWTEAFF
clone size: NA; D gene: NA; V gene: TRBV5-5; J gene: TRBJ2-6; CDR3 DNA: TGTGCCAGCACCAACTCTGGGGCCAACGTCCTGACTTTC; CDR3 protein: CASTNSGANVLTF
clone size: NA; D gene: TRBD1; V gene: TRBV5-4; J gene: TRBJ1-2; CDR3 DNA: TGTGCCAGCGGGGAAACAGGGGGTCACTATGGCTACACCTTC; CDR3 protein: CASGETGGHYGYTF
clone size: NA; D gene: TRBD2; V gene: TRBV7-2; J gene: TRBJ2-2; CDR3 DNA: TGTGCCAGCAGCTTAGGCGCGGGAGCCACCGGGGAGCTGTTTTTT; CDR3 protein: CASSLGAGATGELFF
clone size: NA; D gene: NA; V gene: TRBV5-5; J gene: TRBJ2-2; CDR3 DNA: TGTGCCAGCAGTTGGGGGGTGAACACCGGGGAGCTGTTTTTT; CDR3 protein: CASSWGVNTGELFF
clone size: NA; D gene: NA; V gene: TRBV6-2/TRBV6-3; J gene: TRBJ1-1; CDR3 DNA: TGTGCCAGCAGTTCCTACAGGAAAGCAGCTTTCTTT; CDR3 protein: CASSSYRKAAFF
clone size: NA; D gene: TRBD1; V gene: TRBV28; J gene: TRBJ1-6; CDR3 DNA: TGTGCCAGCAGTATCCGGACAGGGGGACTCATCCGGGCCCTCCACTTT; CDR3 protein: CASSIRTGGLIRALHF
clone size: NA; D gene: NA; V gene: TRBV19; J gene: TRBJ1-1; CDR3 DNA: TGTGCCAGTATTAATATGGGGGGAATGCACACTGAAGCTTTCTTT; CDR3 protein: CASINMGGMHTEAFF
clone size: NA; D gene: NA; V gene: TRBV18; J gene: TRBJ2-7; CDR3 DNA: TGTGCCAGCTCACCATTGACAGGGGAGGGTTACGAGCAGTACTTC; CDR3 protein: CASSPLTGEGYEQYF
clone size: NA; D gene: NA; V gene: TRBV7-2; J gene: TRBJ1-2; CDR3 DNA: TGTGCCAGCAGCCAGACAGCGAACTATGGCTACACCTTC; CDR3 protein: CASSQTANYGYTF
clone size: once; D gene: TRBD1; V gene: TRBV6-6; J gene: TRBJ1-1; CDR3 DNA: TGTGCCAGCAGTTACCCGGGACAGCCAACTGAAGCTTTCTTT; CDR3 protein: CASSYPGQPTEAFF
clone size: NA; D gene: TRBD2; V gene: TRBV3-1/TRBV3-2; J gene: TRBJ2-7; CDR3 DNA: TGTGCCAGCAGCCAAGTCATGACTAGCGGGGCCGGGAACGAGCAGTACTTC; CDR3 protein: CASSQVMTSGAGNEQYF
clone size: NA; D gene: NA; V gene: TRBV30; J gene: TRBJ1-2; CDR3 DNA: TGTGCCTGGAGTGATGCGGGTTTGGGCCTTGGCTACACCTTC; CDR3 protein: CAWSDAGLGLGYTF
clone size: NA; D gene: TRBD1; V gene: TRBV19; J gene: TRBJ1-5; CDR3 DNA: TGTGCCAGCACTGGGACAGGAGGTAATCAGCCCCAGCATTTT; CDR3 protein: CASTGTGGNQPQHF
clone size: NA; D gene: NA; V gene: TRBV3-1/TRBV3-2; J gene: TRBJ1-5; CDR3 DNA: TGTGCCAGCAGCCAGGCCCCGGTTGACAGCTATCAGCCCCAGCATTTT; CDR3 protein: CASSQAPVDSYQPQHF
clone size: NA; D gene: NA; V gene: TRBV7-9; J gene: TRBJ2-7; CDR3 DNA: TGTGCCAGCAGCTTAGTCGACAGGTTTAGGACCTCCTACGAGCAGTACTTC; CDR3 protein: CASSLVDRFRTSYEQYF
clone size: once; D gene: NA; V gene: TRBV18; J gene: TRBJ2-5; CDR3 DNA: TGTGCCAGCTCATTACAACCGGGGGAGACCCAGTACTTC; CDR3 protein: CASSLQPGETQYF
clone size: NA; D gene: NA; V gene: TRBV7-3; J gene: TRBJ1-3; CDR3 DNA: TGTGCCAGCAGCCCCCTTGGGGGCGGAGACACCATATATTTT; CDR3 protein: CASSPLGGGDTIYF
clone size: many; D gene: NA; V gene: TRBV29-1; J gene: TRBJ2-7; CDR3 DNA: TGCAGCGTTGCAGGGTGGGGAAGGGGATACGAGCAGTACTTC; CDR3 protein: CSVAGWGRGYEQYF
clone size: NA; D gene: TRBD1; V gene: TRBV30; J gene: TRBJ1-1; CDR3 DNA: TGTGCCGGGAGACAGGGAGCGAACACTGAAGCTTTCTTT; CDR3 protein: CAGRQGANTEAFF
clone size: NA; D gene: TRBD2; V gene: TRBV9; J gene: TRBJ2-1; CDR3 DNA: TGTGCCAGCAGCGTAGTTGGGACTAGTGCCCATGAGCAGTTCTTC; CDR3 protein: CASSVVGTSAHEQFF
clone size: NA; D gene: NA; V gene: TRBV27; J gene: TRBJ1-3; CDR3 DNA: TGTGCCAGCAGTTCGGGATTAGGAAACACCATATATTTT; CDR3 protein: CASSSGLGNTIYF
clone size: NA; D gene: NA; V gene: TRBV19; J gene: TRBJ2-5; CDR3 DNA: TGTGCCAGTAACGACGGCAGGGGTTCGGGCGAGACCCAGTACTTC; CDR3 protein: CASNDGRGSGETQYF
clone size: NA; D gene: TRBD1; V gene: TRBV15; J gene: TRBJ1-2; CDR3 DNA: TGTGCCACCAGCAGAGGAACAGGGGGCATTAACTATGGCTACACCTTC; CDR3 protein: CATSRGTGGINYGYTF
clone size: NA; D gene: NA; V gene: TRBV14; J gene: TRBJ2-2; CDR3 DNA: TGTGCCAGCAGCCAAGACCCACAGTGGGGCGTGATTAACACCGGGGAGCTGTTTTTT; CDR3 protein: CASSQDPQWGVINTGELFF
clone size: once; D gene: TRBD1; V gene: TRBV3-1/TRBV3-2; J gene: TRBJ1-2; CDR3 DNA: TGTGCCAGTACAGGGGGCTATGGCTACACCTTC; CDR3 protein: CASTGGYGYTF
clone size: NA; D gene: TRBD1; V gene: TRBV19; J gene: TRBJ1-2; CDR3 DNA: TGTGCCAGTAGTCCTCAGACAGGGCTTAACTATGGCTACACCTTC; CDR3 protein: CASSPQTGLNYGYTF
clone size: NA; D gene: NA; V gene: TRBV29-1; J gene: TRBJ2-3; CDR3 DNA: TGCAGCGTTGAGCCTAGCCGAAGCACAGATACGCAGTATTTT; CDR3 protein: CSVEPSRSTDTQYF
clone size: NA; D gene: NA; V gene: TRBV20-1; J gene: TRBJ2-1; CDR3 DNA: TGCAGTGCTAGTTCCAGGAGGAGTGAGCAGTTCTTC; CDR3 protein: CSASSRRSEQFF
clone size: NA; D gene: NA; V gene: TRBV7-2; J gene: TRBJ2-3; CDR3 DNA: TGTGCCAGCAGCCCGCAACTAGCTTCCACAGATACGCAGTATTTT; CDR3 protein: CASSPQLASTDTQYF
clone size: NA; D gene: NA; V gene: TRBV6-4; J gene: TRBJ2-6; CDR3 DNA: TGTGCCAGCAGTGAGTACTCTGGGGCCAACGTCCTGACTTTC; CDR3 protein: CASSEYSGANVLTF